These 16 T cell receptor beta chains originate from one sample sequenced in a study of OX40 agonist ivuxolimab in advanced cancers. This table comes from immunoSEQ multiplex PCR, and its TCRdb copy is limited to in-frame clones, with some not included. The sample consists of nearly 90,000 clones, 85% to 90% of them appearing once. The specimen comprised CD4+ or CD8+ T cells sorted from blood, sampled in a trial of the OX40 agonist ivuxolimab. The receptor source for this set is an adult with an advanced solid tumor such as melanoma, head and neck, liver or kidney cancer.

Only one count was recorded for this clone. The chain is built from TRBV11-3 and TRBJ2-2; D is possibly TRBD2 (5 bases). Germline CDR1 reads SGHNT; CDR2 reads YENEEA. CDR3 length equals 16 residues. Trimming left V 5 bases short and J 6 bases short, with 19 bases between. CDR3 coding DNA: TGTGCCAGCAGCCCGGTACGGGGAAAAGAGGCCGGGGAGCTGTTTTTT. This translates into CASSPVRGKEAGELFF. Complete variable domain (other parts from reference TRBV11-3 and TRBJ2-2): EAGVVQSPRYKIIEKKQPVAFWCNPISGHNTLYWYLQNLGQGPELLIRYENEEAVDDSQLPKDRFSAERLKGVDSTLKIQPAELGDSAVYLCASSPVRGKEAGELFFGEGSRLTVL.

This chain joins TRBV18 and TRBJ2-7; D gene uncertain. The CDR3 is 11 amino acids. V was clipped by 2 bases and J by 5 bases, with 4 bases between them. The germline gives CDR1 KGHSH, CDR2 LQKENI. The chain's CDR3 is CASSPADEQYF. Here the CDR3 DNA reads TGTGCCAGCTCACCAGCGGACGAGCAGTACTTC.

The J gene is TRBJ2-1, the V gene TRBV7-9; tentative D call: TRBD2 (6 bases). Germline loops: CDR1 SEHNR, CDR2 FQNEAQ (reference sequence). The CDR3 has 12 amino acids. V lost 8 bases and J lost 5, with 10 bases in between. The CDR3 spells CASGRRDNEQFF. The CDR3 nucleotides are TGTGCCAGCGGGAGGAGGGACAATGAGCAGTTCTTC.

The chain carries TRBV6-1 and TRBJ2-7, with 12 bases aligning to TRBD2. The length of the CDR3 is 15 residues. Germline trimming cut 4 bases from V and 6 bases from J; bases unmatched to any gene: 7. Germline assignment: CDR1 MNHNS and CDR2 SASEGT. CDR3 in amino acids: CASSGLAGGVGEQYF. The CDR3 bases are TGTGCCAGCAGTGGGCTAGCGGGAGGGGTAGGCGAGCAGTACTTC.

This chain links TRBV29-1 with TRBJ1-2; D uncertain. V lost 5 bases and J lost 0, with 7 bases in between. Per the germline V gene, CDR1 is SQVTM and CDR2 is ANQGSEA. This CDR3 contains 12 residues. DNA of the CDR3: TGCAGCGTTTGGAGGACTAACTATGGCTACACCTTC. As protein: CSVWRTNYGYTF.

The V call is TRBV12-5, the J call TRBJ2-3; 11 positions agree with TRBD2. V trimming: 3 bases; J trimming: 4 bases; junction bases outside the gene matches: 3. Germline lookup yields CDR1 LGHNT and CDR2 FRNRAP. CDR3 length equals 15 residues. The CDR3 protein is CASGLGTSGADTQYF. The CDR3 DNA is TGTGCTAGTGGTTTAGGGACTAGCGGTGCAGATACGCAGTATTTT.

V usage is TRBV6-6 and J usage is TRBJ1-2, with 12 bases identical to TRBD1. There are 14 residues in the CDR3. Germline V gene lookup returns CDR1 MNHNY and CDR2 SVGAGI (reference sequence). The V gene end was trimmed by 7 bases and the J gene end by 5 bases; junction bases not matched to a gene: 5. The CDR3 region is CASTGTGGRYGYTF. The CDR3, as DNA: TGTGCCAGCACCGGGACAGGGGGCCGGTATGGCTACACCTTC.

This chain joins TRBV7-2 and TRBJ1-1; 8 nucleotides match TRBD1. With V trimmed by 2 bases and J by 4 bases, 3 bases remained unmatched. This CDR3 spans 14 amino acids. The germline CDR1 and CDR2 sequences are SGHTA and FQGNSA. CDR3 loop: CASSLQGAITEAFF. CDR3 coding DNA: TGTGCCAGCAGCTTACAGGGGGCAATCACTGAAGCTTTCTTT.

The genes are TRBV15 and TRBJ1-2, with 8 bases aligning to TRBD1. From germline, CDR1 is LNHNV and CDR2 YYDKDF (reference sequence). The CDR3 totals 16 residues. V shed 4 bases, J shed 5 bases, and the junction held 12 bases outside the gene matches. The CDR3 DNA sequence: TGTGCCACCAGCAAAGCGGACACCGGGACAGGATATGGCTACACCTTC. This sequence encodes CATSKADTGTGYGYTF.

The DNA for the CDR3 is TGTGCCAGCAGCAAACTTCCCGGGTCCTGGGGTGGGCCAGATACGCAGTATTTT. Its protein product is CASSKLPGSWGGPDTQYF. J is TRBJ2-3 and V is TRBV21-1. TRBV21-1 is termed a pseudogene. This CDR3 comprises 18 residues.

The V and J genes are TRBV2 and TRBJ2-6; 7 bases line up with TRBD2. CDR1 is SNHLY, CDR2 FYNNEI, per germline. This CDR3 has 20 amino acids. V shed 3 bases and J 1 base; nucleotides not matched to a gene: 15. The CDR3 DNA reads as TGTGCCAGCAGTGACCCTTGGCGGGGGTCTATCGGTTCTGGGGCCAACGTCCTGACTTTC. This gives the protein CASSDPWRGSIGSGANVLTF.

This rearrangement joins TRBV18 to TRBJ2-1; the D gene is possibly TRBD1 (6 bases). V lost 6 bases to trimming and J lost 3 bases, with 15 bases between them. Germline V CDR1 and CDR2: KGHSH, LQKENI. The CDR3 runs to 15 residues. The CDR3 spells CASSTTGTHYNEQFF. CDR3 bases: TGTGCCAGCTCCACCACAGGGACACACTACAATGAGCAGTTCTTC.

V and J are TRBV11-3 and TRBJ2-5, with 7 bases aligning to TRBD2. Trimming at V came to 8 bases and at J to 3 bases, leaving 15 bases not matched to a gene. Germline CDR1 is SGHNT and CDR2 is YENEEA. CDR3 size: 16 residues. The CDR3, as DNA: TGTGCCAGCGGCGCGCGTGGGACTAAAACTAAAGAGACCCAGTACTTC. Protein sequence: CASGARGTKTKETQYF.

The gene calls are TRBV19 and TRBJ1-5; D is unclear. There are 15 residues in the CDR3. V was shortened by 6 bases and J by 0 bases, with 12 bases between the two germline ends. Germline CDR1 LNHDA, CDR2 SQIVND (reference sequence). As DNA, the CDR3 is TGTGCCAGTAGGCTACAGCCTAATAGCAATCAGCCCCAGCATTTT. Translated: CASRLQPNSNQPQHF.

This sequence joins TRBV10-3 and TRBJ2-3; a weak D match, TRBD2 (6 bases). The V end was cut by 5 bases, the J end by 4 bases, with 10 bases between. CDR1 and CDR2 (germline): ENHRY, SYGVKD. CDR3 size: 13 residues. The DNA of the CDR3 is TGTGCCATCAGTCTGGGGGAGGCAGATACGCAGTATTTT. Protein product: CAISLGEADTQYF.

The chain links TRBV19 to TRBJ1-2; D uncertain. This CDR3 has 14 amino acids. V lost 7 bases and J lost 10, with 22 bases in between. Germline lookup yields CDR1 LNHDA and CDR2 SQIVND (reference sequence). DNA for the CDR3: TGTGCCAGTATTCCCCCCGGCAGGAACAGCGACTACACCTTC. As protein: CASIPPGRNSDYTF.